The rows below give T cell receptor beta chains drawn from one sample of a study of CXCR3-negative and CXCR3-positive naive CD8 T cells. TCRdb reprocessed the 5' RACE reads, with one entry per CDR3 protein and no DNA. The listing records about 98,000 distinct CDR3 sequences. The sample taken for sequencing was naive CXCR3+ CD8+ T cells from blood. These receptors originate from a human donor in good health. Some clones in this sample may be carry-over from other donors' samples. Both conserved end residues are part of each CDR3.

V gene,J gene,CDR3 protein
TRBV29-1,TRBJ1-2,CSALGQGLKGYTF
TRBV7-2,TRBJ2-3,CASSLVGIPGGPRWGSDTQYF
TRBV6-2/TRBV6-3,TRBJ1-1,CASSYVGSAFF
TRBV12-5,TRBJ2-7,CASGPGQHEQYF
TRBV29-1,TRBJ2-1,CSVVLSSYNEQFF
TRBV27,TRBJ1-3,CASSYRGPGNTIYF
TRBV6-2/TRBV6-3,TRBJ2-3,CASSPDSYPDTQYF
TRBV29-1,TRBJ2-7,CSVFTGGLPYEQYF
TRBV5-4,TRBJ2-5,CASSDFGTTQETQYF
TRBV12-3/TRBV12-4,TRBJ1-5,CASSLQGGWNQPQHF
TRBV6-6,TRBJ2-7,CATRDGSYEQYF
TRBV5-5,TRBJ1-4,CASSLGPQTATNEKLFF
TRBV11-3,TRBJ2-3,CASSLDRLARTDTQYF
TRBV28,TRBJ1-5,CASSLGPRNQPQHF
TRBV4-3,TRBJ2-1,CASSQDSWETGRNEQFF
TRBV7-3,TRBJ2-6,CASSLTGGSSGANVLTF
TRBV5-1,TRBJ1-1,CASAGTADTEAFF
TRBV24-1,TRBJ2-3,CATSVGPAGAGDLTDTQYF
TRBV20-1,TRBJ1-2,CSPKGGYRDYGYTF
TRBV29-1,TRBJ1-5,CSVSSDMSNQPQHF
TRBV5-1,TRBJ2-1,CASSPGLAGGQPYNEQFF
TRBV7-9,TRBJ2-5,CASGTPQRLQETQYF
TRBV7-8,TRBJ2-7,CARSLGRGQETYEQYF
TRBV20-1,TRBJ2-7,CSARDGQGVSYEQYF
TRBV12-5,TRBJ2-1,CASGRGGTYNEQFF
TRBV29-1,TRBJ2-1,CSAATSGGDNEQFF
TRBV6-2/TRBV6-3,TRBJ1-1,CASSYLTADTEAFF
TRBV20-1,TRBJ2-1,CSAETPKVGTISYNEQFF
TRBV14,TRBJ2-3,CASSQDGTGGVADTQYF
TRBV12-3/TRBV12-4,TRBJ2-2,CASSRGADNGELFF
TRBV6-2/TRBV6-3,TRBJ2-2,CASSRSLNRNTGELFF
TRBV6-2/TRBV6-3,TRBJ2-5,CASSRRDSRQETQYF
TRBV4-1,TRBJ1-2,CASSPSDIYGYTF
TRBV7-9,TRBJ2-1,CASSLMAGGEYNEQFF
TRBV10-3,TRBJ1-2,CAISPDPDSINYGYTF
TRBV7-2,TRBJ2-3,CASSWGLAGIPDGTDTQYF
TRBV25-1,TRBJ1-1,CASSELAAGDTEAFF
TRBV29-1,TRBJ2-7,CSVSQGAFYEHYF
TRBV6-5,TRBJ2-5,CASSYSTSVAGPQETQYF
TRBV7-9,TRBJ2-1,CASSLSSSWGQFF
TRBV20-1,TRBJ2-3,CSAMTGSPLAGVPTDTQYF